These 22 T cell receptor beta chains originate from one sample sequenced in a study of cytomegalovirus exposure and HLA in healthy donors. With 60 Vbeta and 13 Jbeta primers, the PCR was carried out. The method was immunoSEQ multiplex PCR; TCRdb's version includes in-frame clones alone and lacks a portion of them. The listing records more than 45,000 clones. Sequenced material: PBMCs. The receptor source for this set is a male donor in good health and CMV-seronegative.

V and J are TRBV7-9 and TRBJ2-3; 9 nucleotides line up with TRBD1. Germline V gene sequence: CDR1 SEHNR, CDR2 FQNEAQ (reference sequence). CDR3 length: 15 amino acids. J was trimmed by 4 bases and V by 3 bases; bases with no gene match: 5. The CDR3 here is CASSFTGGAADTQYF. In nucleotides, the CDR3 is TGTGCCAGCAGCTTCACAGGGGGCGCAGCAGATACGCAGTATTTT.

The chain joins TRBV5-1 to TRBJ2-1; 11 bases are shared with TRBD2. Germline CDR1 SGHRS, CDR2 YFSETQ. The CDR3 has 17 amino acids. V lost 3 bases to trimming and J lost 0 bases; unmatched junction nucleotides: 5. CDR3 region: CASSYGTSGSSYNEQFF. The CDR3, as DNA: TGCGCCAGCAGCTATGGGACTAGCGGCAGCTCCTACAATGAGCAGTTCTTC.

This sequence joins TRBV6-5 and TRBJ2-7; D is possibly TRBD2 (5 bases). CDR3 size: 14 residues. Per germline, CDR1 MNHEY and CDR2 SVGAGI. The germline V and J ends were trimmed by 5 bases and 0 bases, with 11 bases remaining between them. CDR3 loop: CASSTRWGSYEQYF. The CDR3, as DNA: TGTGCCAGCAGTACTAGATGGGGCTCCTACGAGCAGTACTTC.

The chain carries TRBV6-5 and TRBJ2-5, with TRBD1 identical over 8 bases. The J call is in doubt because the DNA end fits TRBJ2-7 better. This CDR3 is 14 amino acids long. Germline V lookup: CDR1 MNHEY, CDR2 SVGAGI. The CDR3 loop reads CASSYGQGSYEQYF. CDR3 bases: TGTGCCAGCAGTTACGGACAGGGTTCCTACGAGCAGTACTTC.

The gene calls are TRBV5-1 and TRBJ2-2; 8 positions match TRBD2. Germline V gives CDR1 SGHRS, CDR2 YFSETQ. Trimming took 1 base from V and 7 from J; bases not matched to a gene: 3. CDR3 size: 14 residues. The CDR3 DNA sequence: TGCGCCAGCAGCTTGACTAGCGGAAGCGGGGAGCTGTTTTTT. As protein: CASSLTSGSGELFF.

The chain carries TRBV9 and TRBJ2-3, with a possible D match to TRBD2 (8 bases). Per germline, CDR1 SGDLS and CDR2 YYNGEE. This CDR3 comprises 16 residues. V shed 2 bases and J shed 0 bases, with 13 bases lying between them. This chain's CDR3 is CASSVSGTASTDTQYF. CDR3 coding DNA: TGTGCCAGCAGCGTTAGCGGGACAGCCAGCACAGATACGCAGTATTTT.

This chain connects TRBV30 to TRBJ2-1; 9 bases are a match to TRBD1. Germline lookup yields CDR1 GTSNPN and CDR2 SVGIG (reference sequence). The junction had 5 bases not matched to a gene; V was cut back by 3 bases and J by 5 bases. This CDR3 is built from 14 residues. The CDR3 DNA reads as TGTGCCTGGAGGACAGGGGGTTCCGACAATGAGCAGTTCTTC. This encodes CAWRTGGSDNEQFF. The full variable domain, in which reference TRBV30 and TRBJ2-1 provide the parts outside the CDR3, is SQTIHQWPATLVQPVGSPLSLECTVEGTSNPNLYWYRQAAGRGLQLLFYSVGIGQISSEVPQNLSASRPQDRQFILSSKKLLLSDSGFYLCAWRTGGSDNEQFFGPGTRLTVL.

Note on this clone: Its ends do not fully match the called genes, so a read error is possible. This chain uses TRBV25-1 with TRBJ2-5, with D possibly TRBD1 on 6 matching bases. CDR1 is MGHDK and CDR2 is SYGVNS in the germline V gene. The CDR3 runs 16 residues. In nucleotides, the CDR3 is TGTGCCAGCAGTGACGCCCCTACACAGGGTGTCGAGAACCAGTACTTC. This sequence encodes CASSDAPTQGVENQYF.

The rearrangement joins TRBV2 to TRBJ1-2; 7 positions agree with TRBD1. Germline V gene data show CDR1 as SNHLY and CDR2 as FYNNEI. This CDR3 region has 14 residues. J lost 7 bases, V lost 4 bases, and 9 bases had no gene match. CDR3 nucleotides: TGTGCCAGCAGTGCCGGGACAGCGACGCGTGGCTACACCTTC. Its protein product is CASSAGTATRGYTF.

The rearrangement links TRBV28 to TRBJ2-1, with 7 bases aligning to TRBD2. Trimming removed 8 bases from V and 6 bases from J; junction bases left unmatched: 13. The CDR3 has 15 amino acids. Looked up from germline, CDR1 is MDHEN and CDR2 is SYDVKM. The CDR3 region has the DNA TGTGCCAGCCGCACTAGCGCAAGAAGAGGCAATGAGCAGTTCTTC. Translated, it gives CASRTSARRGNEQFF.

The chain recombines TRBV7-2 with TRBJ1-5; D remains unclear. The V end lost 5 bases, the J end lost 4 bases, and 21 bases lay between the germline ends. The CDR3 is made up of 17 amino acids. Germline assignment: CDR1 SGHTA and CDR2 FQGNSA. The CDR3 DNA sequence: TGTGCCAGCAGCGGACCCGGCGGGAGATCAGGTAATCAGCCCCAGCATTTT. Translating it yields CASSGPGGRSGNQPQHF.

This chain uses TRBV29-1 with TRBJ2-5, with D unclear. The germline CDR1 and CDR2 sequences are SQVTM and ANQGSEA. The length of the CDR3 is 11 residues. The V gene lost 6 bases and the J gene lost 2 bases, with 7 bases spanning the gap. CDR3 residues: CSVSSQETQYF. CDR3 sequence (DNA): TGCAGCGTAAGCTCACAAGAGACCCAGTACTTC.

This chain joins TRBV7-2 and TRBJ1-1; D possibly corresponds to TRBD1 (5 bases). The length of the CDR3 is 16 residues. V was pared by 4 bases and J by 5 bases, with 20 bases between. Germline CDR1 is SGHTA and CDR2 is FQGNSA. In DNA, the CDR3 is TGTGCCAGCAGCTCACTTAGAGGGACTTATGAAACTGAAGCTTTCTTT. Translation gives CASSSLRGTYETEAFF.

The rearrangement uses TRBV5-6 and TRBJ2-6; 11 nucleotides align to TRBD2. Germline CDR1 SGHDT, CDR2 YYEEEE. Trimming at V came to 0 bases and at J to 0 bases, leaving 2 bases not matched to a gene. CDR3 length: 18 residues. CDR3 coding DNA: TGTGCCAGCAGCTTGGTACTAGCGGGGGTCTCTGGGGCCAACGTCCTGACTTTC. It encodes CASSLVLAGVSGANVLTF.

The V gene is TRBV9, the J gene TRBJ2-1, with TRBD2 matching over 7 bases. J was trimmed by 8 bases and V by 0 bases; bases with no gene match: 11. The CDR3 covers 16 residues. CDR1 is SGDLS, CDR2 YYNGEE, per germline. The CDR3 sequence is CASSVVTSLAGDEQFF. The CDR3 DNA sequence: TGTGCCAGCAGCGTAGTGACTAGCCTCGCTGGGGATGAGCAGTTCTTC.

The rearrangement joins TRBV4-3 to TRBJ2-1; no clear D gene. The CDR3 is 15 amino acids. CDR1 is LGHNA, CDR2 YSLEER, per germline. Trimming removed 1 base from V and 7 bases from J, with 14 bases in between. The CDR3 DNA reads TGCGCCAGCAGCCAAGTCGCGCTAGGCCAAAATGAGCAGTTCTTC. Its protein product is CASSQVALGQNEQFF.

The chain uses TRBV5-6 and TRBJ1-3, with TRBD1 matching 11 bases. Germline CDR1 SGHDT, CDR2 YYEEEE. This CDR3 region has 15 residues. V gave up 0 bases and J gave up 8 bases; unmatched junction bases: 4. DNA of the CDR3: TGTGCCAGCAGCTTGGTTCCGGGACAGGGGGACACCATATATTTT. This sequence encodes CASSLVPGQGDTIYF.

With respect to this clone: The identical CDR3 is also encoded by other nucleotide sequences in the sample. This rearrangement joins TRBV5-1 to TRBJ2-5, with TRBD2 identical over 9 bases. V lost 2 bases, J lost 0 bases, and 11 bases stayed unmatched. Germline assignment: CDR1 SGHRS and CDR2 YFSETQ. This CDR3 is 18 amino acids long. The CDR3 DNA reads TGCGCCAGCAGCTTTTCTGGCGGGGGGGCCGGGGACCAAGAGACCCAGTACTTC. Its translation is CASSFSGGGAGDQETQYF.

The rearrangement joins TRBV7-9 to TRBJ2-3, with 10 bases aligning to TRBD2. Germline V lookup: CDR1 SEHNR, CDR2 FQNEAQ (reference sequence). The CDR3 is made up of 17 amino acids. Germline trimming cut 5 bases from V and 5 bases from J; bases unmatched to any gene: 13. The CDR3 sequence: CASSHGTSEMRVDTQYF. CDR3 in DNA: TGTGCCAGCAGCCATGGGACTAGCGAAATGAGGGTAGATACGCAGTATTTT. The entire variable domain, with the rest obtained from reference TRBV7-9 and TRBJ2-3, is as follows: DTGVSQNPRHKITKRGQNVTFRCDPISEHNRLYWYRQTLGQGPEFLTYFQNEAQLEKSRLLSDRFSAERPKGSFSTLEIQRTEQGDSAMYLCASSHGTSEMRVDTQYFGPGTRLTVL.

This chain connects TRBV5-1 to TRBJ2-2; D call uncertain. Trimming shortened V by 4 bases and J by 5 bases, and 15 bases separated the two germline ends. The CDR3 contains 15 residues. Germline CDR1 is SGHRS and CDR2 is YFSETQ. The CDR3 coding sequence is TGCGCCAGCAGCCGAGGAGTGAGTCGGACCGGGGAGCTGTTTTTT. This gives the protein CASSRGVSRTGELFF. Full variable domain (outside the CDR3, taken from reference TRBV5-1 and TRBJ2-2): KAGVTQTPRYLIKTRGQQVTLSCSPISGHRSVSWYQQTPGQGLQFLFEYFSETQRNKGNFPGRFSGRQFSNSRSEMNVSTLELGDSALYLCASSRGVSRTGELFFGEGSRLTVL.

V gene TRBV7-8 combines with J gene TRBJ2-7, with a tentative D call TRBD1 (6 bases). CDR1 and CDR2 (germline): SGHVS, FQNEAQ. Trimming shortened V by 4 bases and J by 7 bases, and 17 bases separated the two germline ends. The CDR3 loop spans 14 amino acids. DNA for the CDR3: TGTGCCAGCAGCTCCCCGGGACACCCTTGGGAGCAGTACTTC. Encoded protein: CASSSPGHPWEQYF.

This chain joins TRBV19 and TRBJ2-4, with D possibly being TRBD1 (7 bases). Trimming removed 5 bases from V and 1 base from J, with 18 bases in between. CDR1 and CDR2 from the germline V gene are LNHDA and SQIVND (reference sequence). This CDR3 is built from 17 residues. The CDR3 coding sequence is TGTGCCAGTAGTCCGGGGGACAGAGGGGGGGCCAAAAACATTCAGTACTTC. It specifies CASSPGDRGGAKNIQYF.